A single sample gave rise to the 32 T cell receptor beta chains below, sequenced in a study of blood T cells in healthy people across ages (dated by TCRdb to 2015 to 2017). Library creation used 5' RACE. Reads for this sample came from an Illumina HiSeq 2500. A second PCR of about 6 to 12 cycles was performed with a sample-barcoded 5' primer and a J-beta primer mix. In-frame beta chains were kept once TCRdb had trimmed the public reads at Q25 with fastp and called clones with MiXCR. Here each entry gathers all rows of one CDR3 protein and keeps the most common genes and DNA. This sample is represented by over 1,300,000 distinct CDR3 sequences; approximately 60% of them were singletons. Under 8.5% of the sample is held by the ten biggest clonotypes. The sequencing sample was made of blood. The receptor source for this set is a man aged 18 to 29 in good health.

The chain uses TRBV7-9 and TRBJ1-2; 7 positions match TRBD1. Germline V gene data show CDR1 as SEHNR and CDR2 as FQNEAQ (reference sequence). Trimming cost V 5 bases and J 0 bases; bases outside gene matches: 3. The CDR3 is made up of 14 amino acids. The CDR3 reads CASSIDRANYGYTF. CDR3 in DNA: TGTGCCAGCAGCATCGACAGGGCTAACTATGGCTACACCTTC.

The chain employs TRBV2 and TRBJ2-7; 7 positions agree with TRBD1. Germline values: CDR1 SNHLY, CDR2 FYNNEI. The V gene end was trimmed by 5 bases and the J gene end by 3 bases; junction bases not matched to a gene: 16. This CDR3 is built from 17 residues. The CDR3 DNA sequence: TGTGCCAGCAGTACCAATAAGGACAGGTTAGACGACTACGAGCAGTACTTC. It codes for CASSTNKDRLDDYEQYF.

This clonotype was counted a few times. This rearrangement joins TRBV6-2 or TRBV6-3 to TRBJ2-1, with D unresolved. V shed 0 bases and J shed 2 bases, with 11 bases lying between them. Germline V gene sequence: CDR1 MNHEY, CDR2 SVGEGT. This CDR3 region has 16 residues. The CDR3 spells CASSYSIGTTYNEQFF. In nucleotides, the CDR3 is TGTGCCAGCAGTTACTCGATTGGCACAACCTACAATGAGCAGTTCTTC.

This chain links TRBV4-3 with TRBJ2-1; possible D gene TRBD2, 7 bases. V gave up 8 bases and J gave up 0 bases, with 29 bases separating them. CDR1 and CDR2 (germline): LGHNA, YSLEER. The CDR3 covers 20 residues. In DNA form, the CDR3 reads TGCGCCAGCGGACAAAGGGTAACGGGGGGCCCTGCTAGCTCCTACAATGAGCAGTTCTTC. Translation gives CASGQRVTGGPASSYNEQFF.

This clonotype occurred a few times. The chain employs TRBV4-2 and TRBJ2-5; a possible D gene is TRBD2 (5 bases). The CDR3 spans 14 residues. Germline V lookup: CDR1 LGHNA, CDR2 YNFKEQ. V was clipped by 6 bases and J by 5 bases, with 16 bases between them. This CDR3 is CASSPRLGGETQYF. The CDR3, as DNA: TGTGCCAGCAGTCCCCGACTGGGCGGGGAGACCCAGTACTTC.

The CDR3 DNA follows: TGTGCCAGCAGACCCAGGGGGCGAGGAGACGAGCAGTTCTTC. Amino acid sequence: CASRPRGRGDEQFF. J is TRBJ2-1 and V is TRBV6-5; TRBD1 matches 8 bases. J was trimmed by 10 bases and V by 6 bases; bases with no gene match: 11. Germline values: CDR1 MNHEY, CDR2 SVGAGI. The CDR3 totals 14 residues.

The rearrangement joins TRBV20-1 to TRBJ2-4, with 12 bases fitting TRBD2. The DNA end is more similar to TRBJ2-7, so the J call may be wrong. The germline V gene encodes CDR1 DFQATT and CDR2 SNEGSKA (reference sequence). There are 16 residues in the CDR3. CDR3 bases: TGCAGTGCTAGAGATCACAGGACTAGCGGGATCTACGAGCAGTACTTC. Its translation is CSARDHRTSGIYEQYF.

The chain uses TRBV12-3 or TRBV12-4 and TRBJ2-5; 9 bases map to TRBD1. J lost 1 base, V lost 6 bases, and 6 bases had no gene match. This CDR3 comprises 15 residues. The CDR3 is CASSSSQGAQETQYF. As DNA, the CDR3 is TGTGCCAGCAGCTCATCACAGGGGGCCCAAGAGACCCAGTACTTC.

V and J are TRBV9 and TRBJ2-2; D may be TRBD2 (5 bases). This CDR3 has 15 amino acids. Germline CDR1 and CDR2: SGDLS and YYNGEE. Trimming pared 3 bases from V and 4 bases from J, leaving 13 bases between. CDR3 sequence (DNA): TGTGCCAGCAGCGGGGGAAGAGGGATCACCGGGGAGCTGTTTTTT. The encoded protein is CASSGGRGITGELFF.

The sample holds a few counts of this clonotype. The chain joins TRBV6-1 to TRBJ2-7; D might be TRBD1 or TRBD2, each matching 6 bases. The CDR3 is 16 amino acids. Germline V gene sequence: CDR1 MNHNS, CDR2 SASEGT. V was trimmed by 0 bases and J by 1 base, leaving 13 bases between them. The CDR3 reads CASSEATEGGSYEQYF. The CDR3 DNA sequence: TGTGCCAGCAGTGAAGCCACCGAGGGGGGATCCTACGAGCAGTACTTC.

The table lists this clonotype with a count of one. The rearrangement joins TRBV20-1 to TRBJ2-4, with D perhaps TRBD2 (6 bases). Germline V gives CDR1 DFQATT, CDR2 SNEGSKA (reference sequence). CDR3 length: 14 amino acids. The V end was cut by 6 bases, the J end by 0 bases, with 12 bases between. This CDR3 reads CSALSGLAKNIQYF. As DNA, the CDR3 is TGCAGTGCCCTTAGCGGTTTAGCCAAAAACATTCAGTACTTC.

This clonotype was seen more than once but under ten times. This rearrangement joins TRBV9 to TRBJ2-7, with 8 nucleotides matching TRBD2. Germline CDR1 is SGDLS and CDR2 is YYNGEE. The CDR3 length is 16 residues. V shed 4 bases and J 5 bases; nucleotides not matched to a gene: 14. The CDR3 DNA is TGTGCCAGCAGCTTCGAGGGGACTAGTAATGCTCACGAGCAGTACTTC. Its translation: CASSFEGTSNAHEQYF.

The chain combines TRBV5-1 with TRBJ2-7, with D tentatively TRBD1 (6 bases). In germline, CDR1 is SGHRS, CDR2 YFSETQ. CDR3 length equals 17 residues. The CDR3 sequence: CLSSPKLQGPQFYEQYF. The CDR3 DNA sequence: TGCCTCAGCAGCCCCAAGCTACAGGGCCCTCAGTTCTACGAGCAGTACTTC.

The chain uses TRBV4-1 and TRBJ2-3, with D unresolved. The germline V gene has CDR1 MGHRA and CDR2 YSYEKL. The V gene lost 0 bases and the J gene lost 5 bases, with 9 bases spanning the gap. This CDR3 comprises 14 residues. The CDR3 region is CASSQERNIDTQYF. Written as DNA, the CDR3 is TGCGCCAGCAGCCAAGAGCGTAATATAGATACGCAGTATTTT.

The chain uses TRBV20-1 and TRBJ2-3, with D unclear. The length of the CDR3 is 18 residues. Trimming cost V 0 bases and J 0 bases, with 19 bases left between them. Germline V lookup: CDR1 DFQATT, CDR2 SNEGSKA (reference sequence). For the CDR3, the DNA is TGCAGTGCTAGAGATTTCTTGGAGTTGATGGAAAGCACAGATACGCAGTATTTT. This gives the protein CSARDFLELMESTDTQYF.

The chain is built from TRBV6-1 and TRBJ2-4, with TRBD1 as a possible D gene (6 bases). V lost 1 base and J 13 bases, leaving 26 bases between the germline ends. The CDR3 runs 17 residues. Germline CDR1 and CDR2: MNHNS and SASEGT. CDR3 protein: CASSEDVGQTSYNEQYF. CDR3 in DNA: TGTGCCAGCAGTGAAGATGTTGGACAGACCTCCTACAATGAGCAGTACTTC.

The rearrangement links TRBV20-1 to TRBJ1-6, with D perhaps matching TRBD1 (6 bases). V lost 3 bases and J lost 7, with 10 bases in between. The CDR3 contains 13 residues. The germline CDR1 and CDR2 sequences are DFQATT and SNEGSKA (reference sequence). The CDR3 region is CSARGQSNSPLHF. The CDR3 bases are TGCAGTGCTAGGGGACAAAGCAATTCACCCCTCCACTTT.

The J gene is TRBJ1-2, the V gene TRBV9; D might be TRBD1 (5 bases). Trimming took off 3 bases at V and 8 bases at J, with 20 bases between the two ends. CDR1 and CDR2 (germline): SGDLS, YYNGEE. CDR3 length equals 15 residues. The CDR3 bases are TGTGCCAGCAGCGAACCCTCGGGGCAGCCTAGGGGCTACACCTTC. Amino acid sequence: CASSEPSGQPRGYTF.

This clonotype showed up just once. J is TRBJ2-5 and V is TRBV2; weak D call: TRBD1 (6 bases). Deletions cut 5 bases from V and 11 bases from J, with 12 bases between. The CDR3 covers 11 residues. Germline V gives CDR1 SNHLY, CDR2 FYNNEI. Here the CDR3 reads CASSQGYGQYF. The CDR3 bases are TGTGCCAGCAGTCAGGGGTACGGGCAGTACTTC.

Notes on this clonotype: This could be a read error, since a much larger clone is one nucleotide away. V and J are TRBV5-1 and TRBJ2-3; 7 positions match TRBD1. Germline assignment: CDR1 SGHRS and CDR2 YFSETQ. CDR3 length: 14 amino acids. Trimming removed 4 bases from V and 4 bases from J; junction bases left unmatched: 6. In nucleotides, the CDR3 is TGCGCCAGCAGCGTGACAGGGCCCCCAGATACGCAGTATTTT. As protein: CASSVTGPPDTQYF.

The V gene is TRBV4-1, the J gene TRBJ2-7; D uncertain. In germline, CDR1 is MGHRA, CDR2 YSYEKL. There are 15 residues in the CDR3. V lost 0 bases and J lost 1, with 10 bases in between. Written as DNA, the CDR3 is TGCGCCAGCAGCCAAGACCGGCAGAGATCCTACGAGCAGTACTTC. Protein product: CASSQDRQRSYEQYF.

This clonotype appeared a few times. The J gene is TRBJ2-7, the V gene TRBV29-1, with D unclear. The CDR3 spans 15 residues. V lost 0 bases and J 0 bases, leaving 12 bases between the germline ends. Germline CDR1 and CDR2: SQVTM and ANQGSEA. The CDR3 loop reads CSVEDLQFLSYEQYF. Written as DNA, the CDR3 is TGCAGCGTTGAAGATCTCCAGTTCCTCTCCTACGAGCAGTACTTC.

The V and J genes are TRBV3-1 and TRBJ2-1; TRBD1 might be the D (5 bases). V was cut by 6 bases and J by 9 bases, with 21 bases left in between. This CDR3 contains 15 residues. Per germline, CDR1 LGHDT and CDR2 YNNKEL (reference sequence). This CDR3 is CASRQDPNYPGEQFF. CDR3 sequence (DNA): TGTGCCAGCAGACAGGACCCCAACTACCCCGGTGAGCAGTTCTTC.

The rearrangement joins TRBV5-1 to TRBJ2-7; 10 nucleotides align to TRBD1. The CDR3 spans 15 residues. In germline, CDR1 is SGHRS, CDR2 YFSETQ. The ends lost 4 bases at V and 0 bases at J; junction bases unmatched: 4. The CDR3 nucleotides are TGCGCCAGCAGCCCGACAGGGGGCGACTCCTACGAGCAGTACTTC. It codes for CASSPTGGDSYEQYF.

This clonotype was detected only a few times. The rearrangement joins TRBV11-2 to TRBJ1-2, with D possibly TRBD1 on 6 matching bases. The CDR3 is made up of 11 amino acids. V lost 10 bases to trimming and J lost 6 bases, with 12 bases between them. CDR1 SGHAT and CDR2 FQNNGV come from the germline V gene. The CDR3 sequence is CATTRGDGYTF. The DNA for the CDR3 is TGTGCCACCACGAGGGGGGATGGCTACACCTTC.

This chain uses TRBV7-2 with TRBJ2-2; D unclear. The CDR3 has 14 residues. Trimming cost V 5 bases and J 4 bases, with 11 bases left between them. Per germline, CDR1 SGHTA and CDR2 FQGNSA. The CDR3 DNA sequence: TGTGCCAGCAGCCCGCGCAGGTTCACCGGGGAGCTGTTTTTT. This codes for CASSPRRFTGELFF.

The rearrangement joins TRBV14 to TRBJ2-1, with TRBD2 identical over 12 bases. The germline CDR1 and CDR2 sequences are SGHDN and FVKESK. The junction had 11 bases not matched to a gene; V was cut back by 4 bases and J by 7 bases. The CDR3 contains 17 residues. The CDR3 here is CASSLRLAGAERNEQFF. CDR3 DNA sequence: TGTGCCAGCAGCCTGAGACTAGCGGGAGCGGAGAGGAATGAGCAGTTCTTC. Complete variable domain (other parts from reference TRBV14 and TRBJ2-1): EAGVTQFPSHSVIEKGQTVTLRCDPISGHDNLYWYRRVMGKEIKFLLHFVKESKQDESGMPNNRFLAERTGGTYSTLKVQPAELEDSGVYFCASSLRLAGAERNEQFFGPGTRLTVL.

The chain is built from TRBV21-1 and TRBJ2-2; no check of the table's D call, TRBD1, against the DNA was made. TRBV21-1 is a pseudogene segment. The CDR3 is 20 amino acids. The CDR3 region has the DNA TGTGCCAGCAGTTCCCTTCGGCCGGGTTCTTTGACAGAGGAGGCCGGGGAGCTGTTTTTT. Amino acid sequence: CASSSLRPGSLTEEAGELFF.

The chain couples TRBV20-1 to TRBJ2-7, with 7 bases lining up with TRBD1. CDR1 DFQATT and CDR2 SNEGSKA come from the germline V gene (reference sequence). V gave up 5 bases and J gave up 2 bases; unmatched junction bases: 9. CDR3 size: 14 residues. The CDR3 region has the DNA TGCAGTGCTTTGGGACAGCTCCCCCCCTACGAGCAGTACTTC. It encodes CSALGQLPPYEQYF.

The chain's CDR3 is CATSRGVAGLGELFF. In nucleotides, the CDR3 is TGTGCCACCAGCAGAGGTGTTGCGGGACTCGGGGAGCTGTTTTTT. The chain uses TRBV15 and TRBJ2-2; D is possibly TRBD2 (6 bases). This CDR3 is 15 amino acids long. The germline V gene has CDR1 LNHNV and CDR2 YYDKDF (reference sequence). V shed 1 base and J shed 7 bases, with 13 bases lying between them.

The chain links TRBV6-1 to TRBJ1-2; D is uncertain. V lost 4 bases, J lost 8 bases, and 14 bases lay in between. The CDR3 totals 13 residues. Germline V lookup: CDR1 MNHNS, CDR2 SASEGT. The CDR3 DNA reads TGTGCCAGCAGTGTGACAATTCCGGCCGGCTACACCTTC. Its protein is CASSVTIPAGYTF.

The chain joins TRBV7-2 to TRBJ2-2; 8 nucleotides line up with TRBD2. Losses at the gene ends were 5 bases for V and 0 bases for J; bases not matched to a gene: 5. The CDR3 has 16 residues. In germline, CDR1 is SGHTA, CDR2 FQGNSA. The DNA for the CDR3 is TGTGCCAGCAGCGCGAACGGGGGGGCGAACACCGGGGAGCTGTTTTTT. The encoded protein is CASSANGGANTGELFF.